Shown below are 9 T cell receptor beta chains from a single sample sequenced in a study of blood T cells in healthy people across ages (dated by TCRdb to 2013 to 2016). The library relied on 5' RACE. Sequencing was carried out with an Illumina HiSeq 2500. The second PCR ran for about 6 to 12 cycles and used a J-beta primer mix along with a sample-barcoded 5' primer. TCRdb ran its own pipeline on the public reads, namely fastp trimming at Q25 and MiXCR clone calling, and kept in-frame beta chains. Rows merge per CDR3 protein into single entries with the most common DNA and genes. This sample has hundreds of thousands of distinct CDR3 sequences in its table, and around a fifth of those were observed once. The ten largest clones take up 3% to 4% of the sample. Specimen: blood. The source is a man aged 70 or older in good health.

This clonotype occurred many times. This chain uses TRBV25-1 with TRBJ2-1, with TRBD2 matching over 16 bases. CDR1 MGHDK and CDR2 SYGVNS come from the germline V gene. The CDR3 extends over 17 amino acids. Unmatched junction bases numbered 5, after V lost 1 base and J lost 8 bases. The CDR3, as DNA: TGTGCCAGCAGTGAATTGGGGACTAGCGGGAGGGCCCATGAGCAGTTCTTC. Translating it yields CASSELGTSGRAHEQFF.

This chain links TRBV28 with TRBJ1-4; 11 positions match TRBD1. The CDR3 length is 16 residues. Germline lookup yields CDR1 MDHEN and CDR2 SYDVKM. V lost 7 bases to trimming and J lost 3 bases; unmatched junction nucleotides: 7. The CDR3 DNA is TGTGCCAGCATGGGACAGGGGGTCGGGGCTAATGAAAAACTGTTTTTT. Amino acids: CASMGQGVGANEKLFF.

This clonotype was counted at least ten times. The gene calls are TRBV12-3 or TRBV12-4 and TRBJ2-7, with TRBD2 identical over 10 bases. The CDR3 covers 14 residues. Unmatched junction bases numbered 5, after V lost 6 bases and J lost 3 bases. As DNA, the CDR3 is TGTGCCAGCAGCACTAGCGGGGAACACTACGAGCAGTACTTC. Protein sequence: CASSTSGEHYEQYF.

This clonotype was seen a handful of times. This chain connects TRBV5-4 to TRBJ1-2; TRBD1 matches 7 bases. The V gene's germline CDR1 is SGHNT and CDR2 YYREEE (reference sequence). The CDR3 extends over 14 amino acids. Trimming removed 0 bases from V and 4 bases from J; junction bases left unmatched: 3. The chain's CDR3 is CASSLAGGTYGYTF. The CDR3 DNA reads TGTGCCAGCAGCTTGGCAGGGGGGACCTATGGCTACACCTTC.

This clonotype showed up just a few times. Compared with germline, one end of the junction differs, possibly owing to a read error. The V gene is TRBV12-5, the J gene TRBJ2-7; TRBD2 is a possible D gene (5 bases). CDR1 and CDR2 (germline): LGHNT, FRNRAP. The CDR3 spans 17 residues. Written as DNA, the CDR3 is TGTGCTAGTGGTTTGACTTTAACTAGACCCGCCTCCTACAAGCAGTACTTC. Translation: CASGLTLTRPASYKQYF. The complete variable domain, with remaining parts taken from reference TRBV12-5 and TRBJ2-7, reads DARVTQTPRHKVTEMGQEVTMRCQPILGHNTVFWYRQTMMQGLELLAYFRNRAPLDDSGMPKDRFSAEMPDATLATLKIQPSEPRDSAVYFCASGLTLTRPASYKQYFGPGTRLTVT.

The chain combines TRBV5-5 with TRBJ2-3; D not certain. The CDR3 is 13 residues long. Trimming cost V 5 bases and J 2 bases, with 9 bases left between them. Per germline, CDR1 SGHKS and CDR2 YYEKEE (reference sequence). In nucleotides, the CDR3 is TGTGCCAGCAGTCCAGCTACCACAGATACGCAGTATTTT. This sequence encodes CASSPATTDTQYF.

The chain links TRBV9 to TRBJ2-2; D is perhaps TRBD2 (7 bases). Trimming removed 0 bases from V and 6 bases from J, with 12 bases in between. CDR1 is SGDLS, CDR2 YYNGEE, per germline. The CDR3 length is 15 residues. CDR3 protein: CASSVEGGRPGELFF. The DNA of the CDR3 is TGTGCCAGCAGCGTAGAGGGGGGGCGGCCCGGGGAGCTGTTTTTT.

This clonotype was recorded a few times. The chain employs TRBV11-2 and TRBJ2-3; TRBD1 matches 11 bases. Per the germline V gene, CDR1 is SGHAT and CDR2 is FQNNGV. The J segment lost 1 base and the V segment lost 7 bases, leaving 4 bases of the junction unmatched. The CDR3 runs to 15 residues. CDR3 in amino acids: CASTPGQGGTDTQYF. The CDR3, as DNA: TGTGCCAGCACACCGGGACAGGGGGGCACAGATACGCAGTATTTT.

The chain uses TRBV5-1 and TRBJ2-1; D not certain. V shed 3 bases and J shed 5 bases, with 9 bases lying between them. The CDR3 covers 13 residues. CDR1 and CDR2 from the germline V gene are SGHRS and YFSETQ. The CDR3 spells CASSSRDHNEQFF. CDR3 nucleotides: TGCGCCAGCAGCTCTAGGGATCACAATGAGCAGTTCTTC.